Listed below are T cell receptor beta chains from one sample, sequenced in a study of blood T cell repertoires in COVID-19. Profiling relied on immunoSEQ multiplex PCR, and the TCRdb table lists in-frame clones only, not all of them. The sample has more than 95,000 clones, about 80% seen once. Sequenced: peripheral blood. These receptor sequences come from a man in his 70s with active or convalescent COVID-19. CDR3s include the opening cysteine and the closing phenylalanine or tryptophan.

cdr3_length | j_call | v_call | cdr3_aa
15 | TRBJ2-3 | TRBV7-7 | CASSLGVGRADTQYF
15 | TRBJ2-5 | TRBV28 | CASSFLSGDQETQYF
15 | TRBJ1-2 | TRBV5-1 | CASSWGQPGLYGYTF
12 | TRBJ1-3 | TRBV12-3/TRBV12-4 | CASSLSGNTIYF
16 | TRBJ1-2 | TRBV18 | CASSPTGQGSNYGYTF
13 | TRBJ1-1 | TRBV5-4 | CASSRTGGTEAFF
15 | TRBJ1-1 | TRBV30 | CAWNLPDRGNTEAFF
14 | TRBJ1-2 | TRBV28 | CASSLGPRVYGYTF
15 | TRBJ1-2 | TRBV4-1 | CASSPAGELAHGYTF
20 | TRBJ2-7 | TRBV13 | CASSRQFATQISSAGYEQYF
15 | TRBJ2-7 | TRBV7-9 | CASSHTGGMSYEQYF
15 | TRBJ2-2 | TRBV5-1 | CASFRPGGDTGELFF
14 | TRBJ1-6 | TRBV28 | CASILTGGNSPLHF
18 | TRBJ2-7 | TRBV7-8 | CASSSPLSGGPLRGEQYF
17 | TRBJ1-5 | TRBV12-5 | CASGSQRTGGGNQPQHF
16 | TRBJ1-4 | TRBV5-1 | CASSSGGSATNEKLFF
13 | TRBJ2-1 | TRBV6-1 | CASSETQRQLQFF
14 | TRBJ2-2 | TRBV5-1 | CASSYGHNTGELFF
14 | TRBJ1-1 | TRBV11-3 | CASSSAGGYTEAFF
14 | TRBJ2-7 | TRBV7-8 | CASSSLAISYEQYF